These 11 T cell receptor beta chains originate from one sample sequenced in a study of regulatory T cells in long-lasting Graves disease. The sample's time point: persistent/refractory GD, antithyroid drugs over 5 years with positive TRAb. Following extraction of RNA from PBMCs, that RNA was used to make the TCR library. HTBI primers from iRepertoire and Arm-PCR of CDR3 regions yielded the TCR beta libraries. TCRdb recomputed calls from the multiplex PCR reads with MiXCR, one row per CDR3 protein. The table records roughly 450,000 distinct CDR3 sequences, less than 25% of them present only once. The sequences come from peripheral blood mononuclear cells (PBMCs), collected when the disease was refractory, from a patient treated with antithyroid drugs. The receptors derive from a female donor with Graves disease.

The chain uses TRBV19 and TRBJ2-2; no clear D gene. The CDR3 contains 14 residues. CDR1 is LNHDA and CDR2 is SQIVND in the germline V gene (reference sequence). Between the trimmed V and J ends, which lost 9 bases and 6 bases, there was a span of 17 bases. CDR3 nucleotides: TGTGCCAGCGCCCCCTGGGTATCGGCCGGGGAGCTGTTTTTT. Its protein is CASAPWVSAGELFF.

The CDR3 loop is CSAPGLAGVPGSYEQYF. For the CDR3, the DNA is TGCAGTGCCCCGGGACTAGCGGGAGTCCCCGGATCCTACGAGCAGTACTTC. V is TRBV20-1 and J is TRBJ2-7, with TRBD2 matching over 14 bases. CDR1 DFQATT and CDR2 SNEGSKA come from the germline V gene (reference sequence). CDR3 length equals 17 residues. V was pared by 6 bases and J by 1 base, with 11 bases of the junction left unmatched.

The chain recombines TRBV20-1 with TRBJ1-6; D perhaps matches TRBD1 (6 bases). This CDR3 is built from 13 residues. CDR1 DFQATT and CDR2 SNEGSKA come from the germline V gene (reference sequence). V shed 2 bases and J shed 11 bases, with 13 bases lying between them. The CDR3 DNA sequence: TGCAGTGCTAGATACCAGGGGAGTCCACCCCTCCACTTT. Translated, it gives CSARYQGSPPLHF.

The V gene is TRBV19, the J gene TRBJ1-5; possibly TRBD1 for D (5 bases). The ends were cut back, 7 bases at V and 4 bases at J, with 14 bases in the middle. The CDR3 is 14 amino acids. CDR1 is LNHDA and CDR2 is SQIVND in the germline V gene (reference sequence). CDR3 region: CASTSRVRNQPQHF. DNA for the CDR3: TGTGCCAGTACATCCAGGGTAAGAAATCAGCCCCAGCATTTT.

This clonotype appeared many times. The chain links TRBV28 to TRBJ2-5; unclear D gene. Looked up from germline, CDR1 is MDHEN and CDR2 is SYDVKM. The CDR3 consists of 12 residues. The V gene lost 2 bases and the J gene lost 5 bases, with 6 bases spanning the gap. Here the CDR3 DNA reads TGTGCCAGCAGTTTAAAGGGTGAGACCCAGTACTTC. Protein product: CASSLKGETQYF.

This clonotype was found a few times. The chain joins TRBV16 to TRBJ1-1; possible D gene TRBD1, 5 bases. Looked up from germline, CDR1 is KGHSY and CDR2 is FQNENV. The CDR3 totals 16 residues. V gave up 8 bases and J gave up 6 bases, with 25 bases separating them. The CDR3 DNA sequence: TGTGCCAGCCAGTCAGGCGGAGTCCCAGGGCTTGCTGAAGCTTTCTTT. Translated: CASQSGGVPGLAEAFF.

J is TRBJ1-5 and V is TRBV20-1; D gene unclear. This CDR3 is built from 14 residues. Germline V gene sequence: CDR1 DFQATT, CDR2 SNEGSKA (reference sequence). Trimming stripped 2 bases from V and 0 bases from J, with 8 bases between. The CDR3 region has the DNA TGCAGTGCTAGATCGACTCGTAGCAATCAGCCCCAGCATTTT. Protein product: CSARSTRSNQPQHF.

Of note for this clonotype: A much larger clone differs from this one at a single base, so this may be a read error. This CDR3 fails to terminate in the conserved phenylalanine or tryptophan, so it likely reflects a read error. This sequence joins TRBV6-1 and TRBJ2-7; 7 bases agree with TRBD1. With V trimmed by 2 bases and J by 2 bases, 9 bases remained unmatched. Germline-derived CDR1 and CDR2 are MNHNS and SASEGT. This CDR3 spans 16 amino acids. In nucleotides, the CDR3 is TGTGCCAGCAGTGAACTCGACAGGGCCCTTCCCTACGAGCAGTACATC. This encodes CASSELDRALPYEQYI.

This clonotype has more than one count but fewer than ten. The DNA for the CDR3 is TGTGCCAGCAGCTCCCCCATGGGGACAGGGGTCTACGAGCAGTACTTC. Translating gives CASSSPMGTGVYEQYF. V and J are TRBV5-5 and TRBJ2-7; 10 positions match TRBD1. The germline CDR1 and CDR2 sequences are SGHKS and YYEKEE (reference sequence). The CDR3 consists of 16 residues. The V and J ends lost 3 bases and 3 bases, in that order; junction bases with no gene match: 9.

There are many counts of this clonotype. CDR3 amino acids: CASSTPQGTGYGYTF. The CDR3 DNA is TGTGCCAGCAGCACACCTCAGGGGACCGGCTATGGCTACACCTTC. V gene TRBV28 combines with J gene TRBJ1-2; D might be TRBD1 (6 bases). The V and J ends lost 6 bases and 4 bases respectively, with 18 bases between them. From germline, CDR1 is MDHEN and CDR2 SYDVKM. The CDR3 totals 15 residues.

In its sample, this clonotype was seen many times. The J gene is TRBJ2-7, the V gene TRBV10-3; 10 bases line up with TRBD2. The CDR3 is 15 amino acids. Germline V gene sequence: CDR1 ENHRY, CDR2 SYGVKD. The trim removed 10 bases at V and 4 bases at J, leaving 13 bases unmatched. CDR3 amino acids: CASPSLAGGGYEQYF. In DNA, the CDR3 is TGTGCCAGCCCCAGCTTAGCGGGAGGTGGGTACGAGCAGTACTTC.